Described below is a single T cell receptor beta chain sequence and its context. Its antigen is unknown. Germline V gene sequence: CDR1 DFQATT, CDR2 SNEGSKA (reference sequence). After removal of 0 bases from V and 3 bases from J, the junction contained 9 bases not matched to a gene. This CDR3 is built from 17 residues. This entry is derived from a study of response to subunit inactivated influenza vaccine. General study points: The authors suggested that few new T cells are recruited per seasonal influenza vaccination.

TCRdb processed the RT-PCR reads anew with MiXCR; each CDR3 protein has one entry. In the table there are more than 700,000 distinct CDR3 sequences, approximately 21% of which are singletons. The sequence came from a man aged 50-60 years who received an inactivated influenza vaccine. The sample was PBMCs from blood, taken more than 4 days after vaccination. This chain connects TRBV20-1 to TRBJ2-7; 12 positions agree with TRBD2. The CDR3 spells CSARDSFRLAGVYEQYF. CDR3 bases: TGCAGTGCTAGAGATTCGTTCAGACTAGCGGGAGTCTACGAGCAGTACTTC.